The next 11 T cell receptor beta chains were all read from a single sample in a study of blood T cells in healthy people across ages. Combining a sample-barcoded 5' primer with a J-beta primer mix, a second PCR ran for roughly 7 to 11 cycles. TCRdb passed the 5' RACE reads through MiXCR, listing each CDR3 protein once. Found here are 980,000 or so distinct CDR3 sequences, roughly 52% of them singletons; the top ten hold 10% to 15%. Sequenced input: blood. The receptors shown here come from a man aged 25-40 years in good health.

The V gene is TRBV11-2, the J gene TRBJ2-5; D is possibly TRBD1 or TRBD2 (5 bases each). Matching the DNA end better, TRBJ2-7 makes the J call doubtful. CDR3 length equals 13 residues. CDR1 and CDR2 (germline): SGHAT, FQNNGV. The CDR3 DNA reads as TGTGCCAGCAGCTTAGGAGGGGTGGGCGAGCAGTACTTC. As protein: CASSLGGVGEQYF.

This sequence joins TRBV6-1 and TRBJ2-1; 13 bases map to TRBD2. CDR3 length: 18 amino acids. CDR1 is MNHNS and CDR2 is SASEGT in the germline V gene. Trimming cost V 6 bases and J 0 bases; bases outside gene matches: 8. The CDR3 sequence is CASRPGTSGDFSYNEQFF. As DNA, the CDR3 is TGTGCCAGCAGGCCCGGGACTAGCGGGGACTTCTCCTACAATGAGCAGTTCTTC.

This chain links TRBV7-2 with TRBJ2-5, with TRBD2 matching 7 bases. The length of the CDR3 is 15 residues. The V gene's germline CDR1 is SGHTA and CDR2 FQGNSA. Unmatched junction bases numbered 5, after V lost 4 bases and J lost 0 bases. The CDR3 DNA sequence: TGTGCCAGCAGCTACCAGCGGGGCCACCAAGAGACCCAGTACTTC. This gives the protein CASSYQRGHQETQYF.

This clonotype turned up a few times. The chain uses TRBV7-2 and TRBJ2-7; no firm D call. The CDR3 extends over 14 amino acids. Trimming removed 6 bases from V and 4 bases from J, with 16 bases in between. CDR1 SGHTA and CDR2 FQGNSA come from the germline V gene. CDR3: CASSFSSGGYEQYF. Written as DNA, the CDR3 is TGTGCCAGCAGTTTCTCTTCCGGTGGGTACGAGCAGTACTTC.

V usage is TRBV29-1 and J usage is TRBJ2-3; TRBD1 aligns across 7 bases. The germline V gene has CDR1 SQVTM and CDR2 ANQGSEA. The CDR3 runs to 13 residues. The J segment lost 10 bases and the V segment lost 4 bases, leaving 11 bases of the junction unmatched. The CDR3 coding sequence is TGCAGCGTTGGGGGGCGACAGGGAATGTCGCAGTATTTT. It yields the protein CSVGGRQGMSQYF.

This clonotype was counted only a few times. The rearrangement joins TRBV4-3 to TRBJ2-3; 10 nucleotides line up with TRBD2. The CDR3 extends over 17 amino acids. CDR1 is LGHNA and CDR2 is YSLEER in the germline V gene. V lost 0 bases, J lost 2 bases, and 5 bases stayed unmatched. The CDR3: CASSQDSLAGVTDTQYF. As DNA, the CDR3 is TGCGCCAGCAGCCAAGACTCCCTAGCGGGGGTCACAGATACGCAGTATTTT.

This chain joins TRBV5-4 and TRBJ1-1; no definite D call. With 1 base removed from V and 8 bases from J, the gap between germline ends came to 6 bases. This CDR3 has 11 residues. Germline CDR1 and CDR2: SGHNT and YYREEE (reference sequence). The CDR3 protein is CASSLKEEAFF. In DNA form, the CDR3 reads TGTGCCAGCAGCTTGAAAGAAGAAGCTTTCTTT.

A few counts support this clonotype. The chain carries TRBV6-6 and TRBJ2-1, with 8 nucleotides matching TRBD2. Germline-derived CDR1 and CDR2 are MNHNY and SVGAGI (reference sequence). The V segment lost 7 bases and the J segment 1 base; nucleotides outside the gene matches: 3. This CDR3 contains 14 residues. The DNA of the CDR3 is TGTGCCAGCACCATAGCGGGGTCCTACAATGAGCAGTTCTTC. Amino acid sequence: CASTIAGSYNEQFF.

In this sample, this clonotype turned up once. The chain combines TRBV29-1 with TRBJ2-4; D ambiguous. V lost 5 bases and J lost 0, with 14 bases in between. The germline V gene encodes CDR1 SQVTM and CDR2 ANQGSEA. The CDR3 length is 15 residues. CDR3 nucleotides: TGCAGCGTTCCCGTCTTCGTTGGAGCCAAAAACATTCAGTACTTC. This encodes CSVPVFVGAKNIQYF.

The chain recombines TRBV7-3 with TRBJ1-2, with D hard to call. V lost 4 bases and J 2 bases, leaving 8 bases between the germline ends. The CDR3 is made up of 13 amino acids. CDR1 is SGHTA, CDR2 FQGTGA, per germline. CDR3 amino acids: CASSSYTNYGYTF. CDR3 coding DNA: TGTGCCAGCAGCTCCTACACCAACTATGGCTACACCTTC. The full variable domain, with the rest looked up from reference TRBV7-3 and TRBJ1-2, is GAGVSQTPSNKVTEKGKYVELRCDPISGHTALYWYRQSLGQGPEFLIYFQGTGAADDSGLPNDRFFAVRPEGSVSTLKIQRTERGDSAVYLCASSSYTNYGYTFGSGTRLTVV.

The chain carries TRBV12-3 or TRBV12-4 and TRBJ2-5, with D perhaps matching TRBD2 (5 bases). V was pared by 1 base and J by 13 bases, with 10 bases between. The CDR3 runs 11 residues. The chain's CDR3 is CASSLGGPTYF. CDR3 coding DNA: TGTGCCAGCAGTTTAGGCGGGCCGACGTACTTC.